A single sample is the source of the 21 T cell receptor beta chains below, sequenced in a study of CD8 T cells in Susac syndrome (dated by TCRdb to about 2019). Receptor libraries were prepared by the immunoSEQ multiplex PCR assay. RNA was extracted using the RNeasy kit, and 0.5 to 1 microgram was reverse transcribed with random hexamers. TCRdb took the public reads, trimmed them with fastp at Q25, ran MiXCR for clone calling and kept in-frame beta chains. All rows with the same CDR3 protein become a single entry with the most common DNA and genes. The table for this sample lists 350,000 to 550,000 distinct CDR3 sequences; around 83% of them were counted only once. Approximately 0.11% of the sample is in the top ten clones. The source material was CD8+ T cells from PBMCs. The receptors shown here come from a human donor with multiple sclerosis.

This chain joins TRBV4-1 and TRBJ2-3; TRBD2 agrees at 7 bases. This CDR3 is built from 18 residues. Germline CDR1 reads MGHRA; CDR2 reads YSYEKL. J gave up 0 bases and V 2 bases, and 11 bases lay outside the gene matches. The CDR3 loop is CASSQSIAGGPSTDTQYF. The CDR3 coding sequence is TGCGCCAGCAGCCAATCTATAGCGGGTGGACCTAGCACAGATACGCAGTATTTT.

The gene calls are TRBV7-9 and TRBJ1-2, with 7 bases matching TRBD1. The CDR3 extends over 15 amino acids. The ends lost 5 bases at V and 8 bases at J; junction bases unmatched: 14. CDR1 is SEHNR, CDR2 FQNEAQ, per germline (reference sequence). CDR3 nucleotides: TGTGCCAGCAGCACATCAGAGACAGGGATTGGAGGCTACACCTTC. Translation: CASSTSETGIGGYTF.

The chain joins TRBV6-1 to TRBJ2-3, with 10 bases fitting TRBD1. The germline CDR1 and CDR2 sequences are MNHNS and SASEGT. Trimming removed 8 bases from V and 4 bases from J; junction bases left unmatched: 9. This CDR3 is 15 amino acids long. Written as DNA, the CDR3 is TGTGCCAGCGGAAACCGGGACAGGGGACCAGATACGCAGTATTTT. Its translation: CASGNRDRGPDTQYF.

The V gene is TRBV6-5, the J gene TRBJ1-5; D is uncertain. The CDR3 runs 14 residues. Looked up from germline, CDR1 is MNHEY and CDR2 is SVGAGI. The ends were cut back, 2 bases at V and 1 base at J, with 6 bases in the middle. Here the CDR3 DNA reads TGTGCCAGCAGTTACGGCGCAAGCAATCAGCCCCAGCATTTT. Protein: CASSYGASNQPQHF.

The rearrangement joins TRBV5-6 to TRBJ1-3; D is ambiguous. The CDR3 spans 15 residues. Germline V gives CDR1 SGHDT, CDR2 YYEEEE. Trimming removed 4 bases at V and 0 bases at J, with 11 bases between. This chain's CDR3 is CASSPASSSGNTIYF. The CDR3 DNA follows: TGTGCCAGCAGCCCGGCTTCGAGCTCTGGAAACACCATATATTTT.

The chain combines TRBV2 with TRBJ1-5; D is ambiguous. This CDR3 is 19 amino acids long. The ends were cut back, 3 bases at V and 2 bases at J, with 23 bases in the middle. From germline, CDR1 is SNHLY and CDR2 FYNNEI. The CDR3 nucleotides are TGTGCCAGCAGTGAGCGCCCCCATGTTAGCCAGTTCTGCAATCAGCCCCAGCATTTT. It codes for CASSERPHVSQFCNQPQHF.

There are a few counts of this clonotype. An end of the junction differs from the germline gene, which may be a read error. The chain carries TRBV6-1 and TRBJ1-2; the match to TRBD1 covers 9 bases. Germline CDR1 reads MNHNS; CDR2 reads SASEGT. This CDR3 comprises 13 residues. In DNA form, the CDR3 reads TGTGCCAGCAGCGAAGGACAGGGGCGAGGCTACACCTTC. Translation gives CASSEGQGRGYTF.

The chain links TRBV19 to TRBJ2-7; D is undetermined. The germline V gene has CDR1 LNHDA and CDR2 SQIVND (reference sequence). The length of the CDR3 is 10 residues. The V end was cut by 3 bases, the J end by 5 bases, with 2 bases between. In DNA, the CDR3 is TGTGCCAGTAGTATGCACGAGCAGTACTTC. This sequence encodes CASSMHEQYF.

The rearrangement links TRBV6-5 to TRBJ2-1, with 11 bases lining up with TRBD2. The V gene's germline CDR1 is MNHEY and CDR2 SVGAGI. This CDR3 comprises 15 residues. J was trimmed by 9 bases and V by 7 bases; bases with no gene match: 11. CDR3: CASKGLAAGWGEQFF. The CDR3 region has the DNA TGTGCCAGCAAGGGACTAGCGGCAGGATGGGGTGAGCAGTTCTTC.

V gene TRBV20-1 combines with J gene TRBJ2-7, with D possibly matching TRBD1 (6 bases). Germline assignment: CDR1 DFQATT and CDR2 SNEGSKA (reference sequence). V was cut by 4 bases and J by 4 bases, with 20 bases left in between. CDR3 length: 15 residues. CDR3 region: CSAIQTGAGVYEQYF. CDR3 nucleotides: TGCAGTGCTATCCAAACCGGGGCAGGGGTGTACGAGCAGTACTTC.

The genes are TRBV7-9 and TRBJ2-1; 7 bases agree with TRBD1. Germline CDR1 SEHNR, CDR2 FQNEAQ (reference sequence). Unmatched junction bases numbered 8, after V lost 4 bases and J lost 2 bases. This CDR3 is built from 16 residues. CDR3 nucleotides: TGTGCCAGCAGCTCGACGGACAGGAGCCCCTACAATGAGCAGTTCTTC. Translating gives CASSSTDRSPYNEQFF.

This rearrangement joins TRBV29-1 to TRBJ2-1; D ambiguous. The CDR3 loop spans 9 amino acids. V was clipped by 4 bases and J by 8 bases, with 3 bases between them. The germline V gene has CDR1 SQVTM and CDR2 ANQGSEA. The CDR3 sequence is CSVGYEQFF. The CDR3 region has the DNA TGCAGCGTTGGATATGAGCAGTTCTTC.

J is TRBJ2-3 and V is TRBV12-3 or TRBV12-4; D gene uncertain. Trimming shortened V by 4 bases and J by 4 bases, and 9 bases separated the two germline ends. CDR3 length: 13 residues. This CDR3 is CASSSFHPDTQYF. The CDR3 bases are TGTGCCAGCAGTTCTTTCCACCCAGATACGCAGTATTTT.

The CDR3 loop is CASSLAGTIAKNIQYF. As DNA, the CDR3 is TGTGCCAGCAGCTTGGCGGGGACCATAGCCAAAAACATTCAGTACTTC. The chain uses TRBV5-6 and TRBJ2-4, with D possibly called TRBD1 or TRBD2 (5 bases each). Looked up from germline, CDR1 is SGHDT and CDR2 is YYEEEE. This CDR3 region has 16 residues. V lost 0 bases to trimming and J lost 0 bases, with 10 bases between them.

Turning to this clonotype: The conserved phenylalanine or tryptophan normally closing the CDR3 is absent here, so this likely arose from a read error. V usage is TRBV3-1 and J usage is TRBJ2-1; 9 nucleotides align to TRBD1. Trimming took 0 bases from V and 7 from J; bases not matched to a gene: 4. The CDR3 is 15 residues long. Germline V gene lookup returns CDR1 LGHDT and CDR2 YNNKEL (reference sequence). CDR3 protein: CASSQETGGRNEQFL. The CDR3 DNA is TGTGCCAGCAGCCAAGAAACAGGGGGCAGGAATGAGCAGTTCCTC.

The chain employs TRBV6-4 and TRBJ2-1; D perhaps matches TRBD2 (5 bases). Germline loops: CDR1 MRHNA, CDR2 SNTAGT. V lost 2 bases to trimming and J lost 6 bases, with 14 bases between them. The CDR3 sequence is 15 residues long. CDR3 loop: CASSDPRTPGNEQFF. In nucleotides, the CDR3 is TGTGCCAGCAGTGACCCCAGGACTCCCGGCAATGAGCAGTTCTTC.

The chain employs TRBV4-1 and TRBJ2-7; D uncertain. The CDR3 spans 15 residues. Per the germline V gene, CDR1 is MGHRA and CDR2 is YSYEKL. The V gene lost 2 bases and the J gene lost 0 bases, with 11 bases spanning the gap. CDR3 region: CASSQRATPSYEQYF. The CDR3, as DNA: TGCGCCAGCAGCCAAAGGGCTACCCCCTCCTACGAGCAGTACTTC.

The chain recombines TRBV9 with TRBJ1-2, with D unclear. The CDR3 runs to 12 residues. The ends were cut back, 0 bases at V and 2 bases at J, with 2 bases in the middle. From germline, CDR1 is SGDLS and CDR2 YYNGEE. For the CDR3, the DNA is TGTGCCAGCAGCGTAGGGAACTATGGCTACACCTTC. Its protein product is CASSVGNYGYTF.

CDR3 amino acids: CASSFLPWVERTGYNEQFF. The DNA of the CDR3 is TGTGCCAGCAGTTTCTTACCGTGGGTTGAGAGGACCGGCTACAATGAGCAGTTCTTC. The chain is built from TRBV12-3 or TRBV12-4 and TRBJ2-1; D call uncertain. This CDR3 region has 19 residues. V dropped 3 bases and J dropped 3 bases, with 24 bases sitting between them.

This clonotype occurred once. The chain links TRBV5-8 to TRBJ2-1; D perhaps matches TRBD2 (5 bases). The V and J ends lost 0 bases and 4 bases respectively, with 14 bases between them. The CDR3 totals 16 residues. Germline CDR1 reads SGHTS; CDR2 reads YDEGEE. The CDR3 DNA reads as TGTGCCAGCAGCTTGGAGGACTTTCGAGCATACAATGAGCAGTTCTTC. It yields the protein CASSLEDFRAYNEQFF.

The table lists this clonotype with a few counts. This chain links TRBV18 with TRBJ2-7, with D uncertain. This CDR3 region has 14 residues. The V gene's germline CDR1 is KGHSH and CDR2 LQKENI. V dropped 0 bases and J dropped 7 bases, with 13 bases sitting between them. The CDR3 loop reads CASSPPTGAREQYF. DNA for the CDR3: TGTGCCAGCTCACCACCGACCGGCGCCAGGGAGCAGTACTTC. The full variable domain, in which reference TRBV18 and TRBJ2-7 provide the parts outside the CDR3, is NAGVMQNPRHLVRRRGQEARLRCSPMKGHSHVYWYRQLPEEGLKFMVYLQKENIIDESGMPKERFSAEFPKEGPSILRIQQVVRGDSAAYFCASSPPTGAREQYFGPGTRLTVT.